This TCR beta chain comes out of a study of T cells of healthy individuals (dated by TCRdb to 2016 to 2019). Ten or more counts support this clonotype. This receptor's antigen is unknown. No base-level quality is on record; no much larger clone is a single base apart. Preparation of the library involved 5' RACE. Sequencer: Illumina MiSeq. In-frame beta chains were kept once TCRdb had trimmed the public reads at Q25 with fastp and called clones with MiXCR. Every CDR3 protein is listed once, alongside the most common genes and DNA of its rows. The sample table records about 82,000 distinct CDR3 sequences; more than 5% of these occur just once. Clones ranked in the top ten supply roughly 7.5% of the sample. The germline V gene encodes CDR1 SQVTM and CDR2 ANQGSEA. After removal of 1 base from V and 4 bases from J, the junction retains 7 bases not matched to a gene. Including cysteine and phenylalanine, the CDR3 has 16 amino acids. Only the CDR3 part of the read is kept: 48 bases, read in frame from the first base.

In this chain, TRBV29-1 is recombined with TRBJ2-2, with TRBD1 identical over 9 junction bases. The source is a female donor in good health. The DNA sequence follows: TGCAGCGTTGAAGCTTGGGGGGACAGGGCCACCGGGGAGCTGTTTTTT. This is translated as CSVEAWGDRATGELFF.